This TCR beta chain comes out of a study of T cells after somatic rescue of genetic block. The germline CDR1 and CDR2 sequences are SGHVS and FQNEAQ. This CDR3 is built from 14 residues. Trimming took 1 base from V and 6 from J, leaving 9 bases between them. Profiling relied on immunoSEQ multiplex PCR, and the TCRdb table lists in-frame clones only, not all of them. This sample has roughly 71,000 clones; approximately 91% occur once, and the top ten carry 2.5% to 3%. This sequence joins TRBV7-8 and TRBJ2-2, with D unresolved. The TCR was taken from a man younger than 45. Material for sequencing was peripheral blood mononuclear cells (PBMCs). CDR3 protein: CASSLVHGSGELFF. The CDR3 nucleotides are TGTGCCAGCAGCTTAGTCCACGGGTCCGGGGAGCTGTTTTTT.